This T cell receptor beta chain was captured in a study of OX40 agonist ivuxolimab in advanced cancers. Study context: Intravenous ivuxolimab was administered to patients every 2 weeks at 0.01 to 10 mg/kg.

Whole-study results and caveats: Both CD4+ and CD8+ T cell populations in blood had undergone clonal expansion by week 6 at 0.1 to 3.0 mg/kg. Clonal expansion in partial responders at 0.1-3.0 mg/kg ranked among the lowest.

Systemic immunosuppression or a history of autoimmune disease excluded patients. Germline assignment: CDR1 MGHDK and CDR2 SYGVNS. Trimming removed 8 bases from V and 1 base from J, with 24 bases in between. The CDR3 runs 17 residues. Measured with immunoSEQ multiplex PCR; TCRdb has only the in-frame clones, and not every one. The data show around 50,000 clones, with roughly four fifths seen just once and more than 1% held by the top ten. As regards this clone: Its matching antigen is unknown.

The origin of this receptor is an adult with an advanced solid tumor such as melanoma, head and neck, liver or kidney cancer. Material: CD4+ or CD8+ T cells sorted from blood, obtained in a trial of the OX40 agonist ivuxolimab. The chain recombines TRBV25-1 with TRBJ2-7; possibly TRBD2 for D (5 bases). CDR3: CASGKREAFDLSYEQYF. CDR3 bases: TGTGCCAGCGGCAAGAGGGAAGCTTTTGACCTTTCCTACGAGCAGTACTTC.